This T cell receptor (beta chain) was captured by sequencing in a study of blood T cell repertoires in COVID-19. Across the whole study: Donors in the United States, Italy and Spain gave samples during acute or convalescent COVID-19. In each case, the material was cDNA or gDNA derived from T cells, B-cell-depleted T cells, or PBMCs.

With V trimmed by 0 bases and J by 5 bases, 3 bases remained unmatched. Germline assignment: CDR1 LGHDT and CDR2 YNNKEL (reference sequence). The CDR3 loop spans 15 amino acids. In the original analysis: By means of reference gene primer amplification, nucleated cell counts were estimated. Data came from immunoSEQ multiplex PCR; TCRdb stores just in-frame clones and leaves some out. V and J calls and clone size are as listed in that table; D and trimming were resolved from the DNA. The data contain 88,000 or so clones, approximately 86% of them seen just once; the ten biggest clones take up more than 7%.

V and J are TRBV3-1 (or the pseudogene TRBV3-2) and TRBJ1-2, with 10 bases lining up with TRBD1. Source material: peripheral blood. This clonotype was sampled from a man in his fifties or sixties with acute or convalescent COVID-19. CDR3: CASSQEGQGSYGYTF. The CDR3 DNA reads TGTGCCAGCAGCCAAGAGGGACAGGGGAGTTATGGCTACACCTTC.